This T cell receptor (beta chain) was sequenced during a study of OX40 agonist ivuxolimab in advanced cancers. Findings and limits, study-wide: The antigens recognized by the expanded peripheral T cells, that is their antigen specificity, were not determined.

Germline CDR1 and CDR2: SNHLY and FYNNEI. This CDR3 is 14 amino acids long. Of note for this clone: The antigen is undetermined. Its ends do not fully match the called genes, so a read error is possible.

Clones were read by immunoSEQ multiplex PCR, and TCRdb kept only the in-frame ones, dropping some. This sample has about 26,000 clones, with approximately 86% found just once. Sequencing was performed on CD4+ or CD8+ T cells sorted from blood, taken in a trial of the OX40 agonist ivuxolimab. This receptor was identified in an adult with an advanced solid tumor such as melanoma, head and neck, liver or kidney cancer. V usage is TRBV2 and J usage is TRBJ1-3, with D perhaps matching TRBD1 (5 bases). The CDR3 reads CVSSGSGTGNTIYF. The CDR3 DNA sequence: TGTGTCAGCAGTGGGTCAGGGACTGGAAACACCATATATTTT.